Listed below are T cell receptor beta chains from one sample, sequenced in a study of cytomegalovirus exposure and HLA in healthy donors. Using immunoSEQ multiplex PCR, the repertoire was profiled, and TCRdb retains in-frame clones only, with some absent. In the table there are under 300,000 clones, 86% of which are singletons. Sequenced: PBMCs. The receptor source for this set is a middle-aged man in good health and CMV-seropositive. The CDR3 runs from the conserved cysteine through the conserved F or W. A D gene is named only where the DNA matches it firmly. Clone size is not always given. Where it is, it says once, few, many or a class for expanded clones.

D gene	clone size	V gene	J gene	CDR3 DNA	CDR3 protein
-	-	TRBV18	TRBJ2-3	TGTGCCAGCTCACCAGGACAGACAGATACGCAGTATTTT	CASSPGQTDTQYF
TRBD1	-	TRBV27	TRBJ2-4	TGTGCCAGCAGCCCCCGTAGGGGACAGGGGCGTTCATTAGCCAAAAACATTCAGTACTTC	CASSPRRGQGRSLAKNIQYF
TRBD2	-	TRBV19	TRBJ2-1	TGTGCCAGTAGTACGACTAGCGGGAATGAGCAGTTCTTC	CASSTTSGNEQFF
TRBD1	-	TRBV6-6	TRBJ2-5	TGTGCCACCTGGGACAGGATGCAAGAGACCCAGTACTTC	CATWDRMQETQYF
-	-	TRBV29-1	TRBJ1-1	TGCAGCGTTGGGGTAATCGGGGGGCCGGGTGGTACTGAAGCTTTCTTT	CSVGVIGGPGGTEAFF
-	-	TRBV5-1	TRBJ2-7	TGCGCCAGCAGCACTGAGACAACGTCCTACGAGCAGTACTTC	CASSTETTSYEQYF
TRBD1	-	TRBV5-1	TRBJ2-7	TGCGCCAGCAGCCAATCAACCGGGACAGGGGCCGACGAGCAGTACTTC	CASSQSTGTGADEQYF
-	-	TRBV7-9	TRBJ1-1	TGTGCCAGCAGCCCGGGTACGGGGACTATATTCACTGAAGCTTTCTTT	CASSPGTGTIFTEAFF
-	-	TRBV14	TRBJ2-1	TGTGCCAGCAGTGCCCTCACGGTATCCTACAATGAGCAGTTCTTC	CASSALTVSYNEQFF
-	-	TRBV19	TRBJ2-3	TGTGCCAGTAGTATCGCCTACAGGGGAGGTAGCACAGATACGCAGTATTTT	CASSIAYRGGSTDTQYF
TRBD1	-	TRBV2	TRBJ1-1	TGTGCCAGCACTCGACAGGGTGGCAACACTGAAGCTTTCTTT	CASTRQGGNTEAFF
-	-	TRBV7-8	TRBJ2-7	TGTGCCAGCAGCCGTTCTCAGGGGACCTACGAGCAGTACTTC	CASSRSQGTYEQYF
TRBD1	-	TRBV4-3	TRBJ2-2	TGCGCCAGCAGCCACGGGACAGGGTTATCCGGGGAGCTGTTTTTT	CASSHGTGLSGELFF
-	-	TRBV29-1	TRBJ2-7	TGCAGCGTTAGTACAGGGCCCCTGGAGCAGTACTTC	CSVSTGPLEQYF
-	-	TRBV18	TRBJ2-7	TGTGCCAGCTCACCCGGACTCGGACAGCACGAGCAGTACTTC	CASSPGLGQHEQYF
TRBD1	once	TRBV15	TRBJ2-7	TGTGCCACCAGCAGAGATAGGACAGGGAGCTCCTACGAGCAGTACTTC	CATSRDRTGSSYEQYF
TRBD2	-	TRBV7-8	TRBJ2-3	TGTGCCAGCAGCTTAGCGTCTAGCGGGAGGGGCACAGATACGCAGTATTTT	CASSLASSGRGTDTQYF
TRBD1	once	TRBV18	TRBJ2-1	TGTGCCAGCTCACGAAGTACCGGACAGGGGAACAACAATGAGCAGTTCTTC	CASSRSTGQGNNNEQFF
TRBD2	once	TRBV4-3	TRBJ2-5	TGCGCCAGCAGCCAAGGGGACTACCGGACGGAGACCCAGTACTTC	CASSQGDYRTETQYF
TRBD1	-	TRBV4-1	TRBJ2-1	TGCGCCAGCAGCCATGAGGTGACAGGGCTTACAGGGAATGAGCAGTTCTTC	CASSHEVTGLTGNEQFF
TRBD1	-	TRBV7-9	TRBJ1-1	TGTTCCAGCAGCCTAGGACAGGATGAAGCTTTCTTT	CSSSLGQDEAFF
-	-	TRBV7-9	TRBJ1-1	TGTTCCAGCAGTTTAATTGGACACGCCACCACTGAAGCTTTCTTT	CSSSLIGHATTEAFF